Presented here are 13 T cell receptor beta chains from one specimen sequenced in a study of T cell changes during pregnancy in multiple sclerosis. Profiled with immunoSEQ multiplex PCR; TCRdb holds only in-frame clones, not every one. The sample lists 75,000 to 85,000 clones, 93% occurring once. Sequencing used peripheral blood, obtained in the second trimester of pregnancy. These receptors came from a female donor with multiple sclerosis, enrolled in a pregnancy study.

The CDR3 bases are TGTGCCAGCAGCTTGGGTGACCGGAGACAGGGGGGCGAGCAGTACTTC. This sequence encodes CASSLGDRRQGGEQYF. The chain uses TRBV7-9 and TRBJ2-7; 9 nucleotides match TRBD1. The CDR3 has 16 residues. Per germline, CDR1 SEHNR and CDR2 FQNEAQ (reference sequence). Trimming at V came to 3 bases and at J to 6 bases, leaving 12 bases not matched to a gene. The full variable domain, its missing parts supplied by reference TRBV7-9 and TRBJ2-7, is DTGVSQNPRHKITKRGQNVTFRCDPISEHNRLYWYRQTLGQGPEFLTYFQNEAQLEKSRLLSDRFSAERPKGSFSTLEIQRTEQGDSAMYLCASSLGDRRQGGEQYFGPGTRLTVT.

The chain couples TRBV5-4 to TRBJ2-5; 7 bases fit TRBD1. Germline trimming cut 0 bases from V and 4 bases from J; bases unmatched to any gene: 3. Germline V gene data show CDR1 as SGHNT and CDR2 as YYREEE (reference sequence). The CDR3 sequence is 14 residues long. DNA of the CDR3: TGTGCCAGCAGCTTGGGAGGGGGCGCAGAGACCCAGTACTTC. Protein: CASSLGGGAETQYF.

The chain employs TRBV29-1 and TRBJ1-2; D possibly corresponds to TRBD1 (6 bases). This CDR3 is 13 amino acids long. Trimming cost V 0 bases and J 13 bases, with 18 bases left between them. Germline V gene lookup returns CDR1 SQVTM and CDR2 ANQGSEA. CDR3 loop: CSVEDEQGPAITF. In DNA form, the CDR3 reads TGCAGCGTTGAAGACGAACAGGGACCGGCGATCACCTTC.

This chain joins TRBV2 and TRBJ1-1, with D perhaps matching TRBD1 (5 bases). The CDR3 loop spans 14 amino acids. Germline V lookup: CDR1 SNHLY, CDR2 FYNNEI. V was cut by 4 bases and J by 0 bases, with 9 bases left in between. This chain's CDR3 is CASSGGLLNTEAFF. The CDR3 bases are TGTGCCAGCAGTGGGGGCCTTCTGAACACTGAAGCTTTCTTT.

This chain joins TRBV7-8 and TRBJ2-5, with 13 bases that match TRBD2. CDR1 and CDR2 (germline): SGHVS, FQNEAQ. The J segment lost 2 bases and the V segment lost 5 bases, leaving 20 bases of the junction unmatched. This CDR3 has 21 residues. The CDR3 DNA follows: TGTGCCAGCAGCAAGGGGCCCTCACCGGGACTAGCGGGGTTGGAGCAAGAGACCCAGTACTTC. Protein product: CASSKGPSPGLAGLEQETQYF.

The chain joins TRBV2 to TRBJ1-2, with a possible D match to TRBD1 (5 bases). The CDR3 loop spans 15 amino acids. CDR1 is SNHLY, CDR2 FYNNEI, per germline. V shed 3 bases and J shed 2 bases, with 13 bases lying between them. For the CDR3, the DNA is TGTGCCAGCAGTGAGGGTCAGGGTCTAAACTATGGCTACACCTTC. Amino acids: CASSEGQGLNYGYTF.

The chain is built from TRBV6-1 and TRBJ1-2; TRBD1 might be the D (6 bases). CDR3 length: 14 residues. The V end was cut by 7 bases, the J end by 0 bases, with 12 bases between. Germline V gene data show CDR1 as MNHNS and CDR2 as SASEGT. The CDR3 nucleotides are TGTGCCAGCACCCGGGGGGCCACTAACTATGGCTACACCTTC. This gives the protein CASTRGATNYGYTF.

The chain has TRBV19 and TRBJ2-7; TRBD1 aligns across 7 bases. The ends lost 11 bases at V and 2 bases at J; junction bases unmatched: 9. The CDR3 consists of 13 residues. Germline CDR1 LNHDA, CDR2 SQIVND (reference sequence). The CDR3 loop reads CARNDREPYEQYF. As DNA, the CDR3 is TGTGCCCGGAATGACAGGGAGCCCTACGAGCAGTACTTC. The entire variable domain, with the rest obtained from reference TRBV19 and TRBJ2-7, is as follows: DGGITQSPKYLFRKEGQNVTLSCEQNLNHDAMYWYRQDPGQGLRLIYYSQIVNDFQKGDIAEGYSVSREKKESFPLTVTSAQKNPTAFYLCARNDREPYEQYFGPGTRLTVT.

The V gene is TRBV11-2, the J gene TRBJ2-7; no reliable D call. CDR1 and CDR2 (germline): SGHAT, FQNNGV. The CDR3 contains 11 residues. V gave up 2 bases and J gave up 3 bases, with 2 bases separating them. The CDR3 DNA reads as TGTGCCAGCAGCTTATACTACGAGCAGTACTTC. As protein: CASSLYYEQYF.

The gene calls are TRBV9 and TRBJ2-1, with 11 bases identical to TRBD2. The CDR3 is made up of 15 amino acids. With V trimmed by 5 bases and J by 7 bases, 8 bases remained unmatched. CDR1 is SGDLS, CDR2 YYNGEE, per germline. The DNA of the CDR3 is TGTGCCAGCAGACCTAGCGGGAGGTCGGGTAATGAGCAGTTCTTC. It encodes CASRPSGRSGNEQFF.

The CDR3 sequence: CASSPKNSGNTGELFF. Written as DNA, the CDR3 is TGTGCCAGCAGCCCAAAGAACTCCGGGAACACCGGGGAGCTGTTTTTT. V gene TRBV13 combines with J gene TRBJ2-2; no clear D gene. Germline assignment: CDR1 PRHDT and CDR2 FYEKMQ (reference sequence). This CDR3 has 16 amino acids. Deletions cut 5 bases from V and 1 base from J, with 14 bases between. Full variable domain (remainder filled in from reference TRBV13 and TRBJ2-2): AAGVIQSPRHLIKEKRETATLKCYPIPRHDTVYWYQQGPGQDPQFLISFYEKMQSDKGSIPDRFSAQQFSDYHSELNMSSLELGDSALYFCASSPKNSGNTGELFFGEGSRLTVL.

This clone is a singleton in its sample. The chain has TRBV10-1 and TRBJ2-1; a possible D gene is TRBD2 (6 bases). Looked up from germline, CDR1 is WNHNN and CDR2 is SYGVQD (reference sequence). The CDR3 sequence is 14 residues long. V shed 3 bases and J shed 2 bases, with 8 bases lying between them. The DNA of the CDR3 is TGCGCCAGCAGTGACTCGGGAGCCTACAATGAGCAGTTCTTC. This gives the protein CASSDSGAYNEQFF.

This clone was counted once. The gene calls are TRBV16 and TRBJ2-7; TRBD2 is a possible D gene (6 bases). The CDR3 has 15 residues. The ends were cut back, 3 bases at V and 4 bases at J, with 16 bases in the middle. The germline V gene has CDR1 KGHSY and CDR2 FQNENV. The CDR3 loop is CASSHNQGLSYEQYF. CDR3 coding DNA: TGTGCCAGCAGCCACAACCAAGGACTATCATACGAGCAGTACTTC.